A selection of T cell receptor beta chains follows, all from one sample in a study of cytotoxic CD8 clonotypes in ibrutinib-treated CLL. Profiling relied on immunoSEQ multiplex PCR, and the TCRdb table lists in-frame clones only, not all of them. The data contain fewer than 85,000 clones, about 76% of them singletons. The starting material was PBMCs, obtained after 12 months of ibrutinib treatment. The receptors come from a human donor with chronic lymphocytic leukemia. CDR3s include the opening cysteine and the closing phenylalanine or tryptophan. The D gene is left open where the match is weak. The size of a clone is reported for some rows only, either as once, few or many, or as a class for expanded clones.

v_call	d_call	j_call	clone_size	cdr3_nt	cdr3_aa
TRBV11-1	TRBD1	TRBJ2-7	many	TGTGCCAGCAGCCCAGGGGGTGGCACCACCTACGAGCAGTACTTC	CASSPGGGTTYEQYF
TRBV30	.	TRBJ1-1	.	TGTGCCTGGAGACTGGTTACCATGAACACTGAAGCTTTCTTT	CAWRLVTMNTEAFF
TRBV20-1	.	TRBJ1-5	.	TGCAGTGCTAGTGTTCAGCCCCAGCATTTT	CSASVQPQHF
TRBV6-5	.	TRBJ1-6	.	TGTGCCAGCAGTCCCACCGGGCGATCCAATTCACCCCTCCACTTT	CASSPTGRSNSPLHF
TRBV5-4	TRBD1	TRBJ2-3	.	TGTGCCAGCAGCTCAGCCGTCACAGGGGGCGGGTGGTCAGATACGCAGTATTTT	CASSSAVTGGGWSDTQYF
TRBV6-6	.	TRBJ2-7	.	TGTGCCAGCCGTCAACCGGGGCTCGCCTACGAGCAGTACTTC	CASRQPGLAYEQYF
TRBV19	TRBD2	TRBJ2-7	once	TGTGCCAGTAGTATGCTCGGGGGGTCGACCCGAGCCTACGAGCAGTACTTC	CASSMLGGSTRAYEQYF
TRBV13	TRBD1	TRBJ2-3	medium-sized	TGTGCCAGCAGCTCCACCCCGGGACAGGGGGCGTGCACAGATACGCAGTATTTT	CASSSTPGQGACTDTQYF
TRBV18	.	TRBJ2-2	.	TGTGCCAGCTCACCACCCGGCAGGGGAGGCACCGGGGAGCTGTTTTTT	CASSPPGRGGTGELFF
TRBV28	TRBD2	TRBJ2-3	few	TGTGCCAGCCCCCCCTTGGGATTAGCGGGGGGAGGAGATACGCAGTATTTT	CASPPLGLAGGGDTQYF
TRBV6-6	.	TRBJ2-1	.	TGTGCCAGCAGTTACCTGGGTCTTGGGGAGCAGTTCTTC	CASSYLGLGEQFF
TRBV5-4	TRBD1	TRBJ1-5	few	TGTGCCAGCAGACCGACAGGGGGCAATCAGCCCCAGCATTTT	CASRPTGGNQPQHF
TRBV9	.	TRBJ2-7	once	TGTGCCAGCAGCGAGTATCACTCAGGCGAGCAGTACTTC	CASSEYHSGEQYF
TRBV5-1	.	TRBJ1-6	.	TGCGCCAGCAGCCCGGATGCGAATTCACCCCTCCACTTT	CASSPDANSPLHF
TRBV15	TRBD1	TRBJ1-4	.	TGTGCCACCAGCAAACAGGGGACTAATGAAAAACTGTTTTTT	CATSKQGTNEKLFF
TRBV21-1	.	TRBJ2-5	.	TGTGCCAGGGGATTATCCGGGACGGCGGAGACCCAGTACTTC	CARGLSGTAETQYF
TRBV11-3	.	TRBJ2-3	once	TGTGCCAGCAGCTTAGGGGCAGGGGAGCCAGATACGCAGTATTTT	CASSLGAGEPDTQYF
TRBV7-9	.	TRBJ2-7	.	TGTGCCAGCAGCTTCTACGGATCCGCCTACGAGCAGTACTTC	CASSFYGSAYEQYF
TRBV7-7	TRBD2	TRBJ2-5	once	TGTGCTAGCAGCCTAAACGAACCGGGACTAGAGGGGGAGACCCAGTACTTC	CASSLNEPGLEGETQYF
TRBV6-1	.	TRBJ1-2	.	TGTGCCAGCAGTGAAAGAGGAGTCCATGGCTACACCTTC	CASSERGVHGYTF
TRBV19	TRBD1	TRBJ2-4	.	TGTGCCAGTAGTATAGAACAGGGGGCGGGAAACATTCAGTACTTC	CASSIEQGAGNIQYF
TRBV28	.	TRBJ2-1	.	TGTGCCAGCAGTTTACCAAGCCTAGCGACAGAGCAGTTCTTC	CASSLPSLATEQFF
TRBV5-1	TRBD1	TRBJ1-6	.	TGCGCCAGCAGGACAAAACCCGGGACAGCCAGTAGGAGTAATTCACCCCTCCACTTT	CASRTKPGTASRSNSPLHF
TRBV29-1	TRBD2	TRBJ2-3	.	TGCAGCGCCCGGACTAGCGGGGGCACAGATACGCAGTATTTT	CSARTSGGTDTQYF
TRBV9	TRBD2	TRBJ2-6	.	TGTGCCAGCAGCGTAGCGGGGGGGCTGGGGTCTGGGGCCAACGTCCTGACTTTC	CASSVAGGLGSGANVLTF
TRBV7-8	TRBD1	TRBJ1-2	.	TGTGCCATCCCCCAGACAGGGGAGGGAGGCTACACCTTC	CAIPQTGEGGYTF
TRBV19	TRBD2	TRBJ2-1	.	TGTGCCAGTAGCCTCTCTACTAGCGGGAGTATGAATGAGCAGTTCTTC	CASSLSTSGSMNEQFF
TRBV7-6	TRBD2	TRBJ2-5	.	TGTGCCAGCAGCCCCCCGGCCAGCCCGGGACTAGCGCGACAGACCCAGTACTTC	CASSPPASPGLARQTQYF
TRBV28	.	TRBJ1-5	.	TGTGCCAGCAGTTCGGGACGGCCCCTCGGTGGCAATCAGCCCCAGCATTTT	CASSSGRPLGGNQPQHF
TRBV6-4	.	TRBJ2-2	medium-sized	TGTGCCAGCAGTGACTCGAGCCAGGGGAACACCGGGGAGCTGTTTTTT	CASSDSSQGNTGELFF
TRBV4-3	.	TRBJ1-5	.	TGCGCCAGCAGCCAAGACCCCAGAAACAATCAGCCCCAGCATTTT	CASSQDPRNNQPQHF
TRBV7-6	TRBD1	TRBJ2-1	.	TGTGCCAGCAGCGGTCCGGGACAGGGGTTCTACAATGAGCAGTTCTTC	CASSGPGQGFYNEQFF
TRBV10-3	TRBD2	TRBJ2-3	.	TGTGCCACGACCCCGAGAGGGAGGGCCGATACAGATACGCAGTATTTT	CATTPRGRADTDTQYF
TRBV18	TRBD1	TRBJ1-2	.	TGTGCCAGCTCACCAGGGCGACAGGGTAGCGGCTACACCTTC	CASSPGRQGSGYTF
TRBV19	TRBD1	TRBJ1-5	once	TGTGCCAGTAGGGGGACAGGGAGTCCCAATCAGCCCCAGCATTTT	CASRGTGSPNQPQHF
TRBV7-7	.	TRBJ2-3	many	TGTGCTAGCAGCTTAGGGGTAGGAAGCACAGATACGCAGTATTTT	CASSLGVGSTDTQYF
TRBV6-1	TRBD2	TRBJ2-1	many	TGTGCCACCAAAACTAGCGGGAGCGGCGATGAGCAGTTCTTC	CATKTSGSGDEQFF
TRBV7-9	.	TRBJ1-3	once	TGTGCCAGCAGCAGGAATGCAGGGCCCTCTGGAAACACCATATATTTT	CASSRNAGPSGNTIYF
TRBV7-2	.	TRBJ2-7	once	TGTGCCAGCAGCTTAGGGGGGGCCGATCGGGAGCAGTACTTC	CASSLGGADREQYF
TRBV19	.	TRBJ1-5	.	TGTGCCACTAGCGGGGACCTCGATCAGCCCCAGCATTTT	CATSGDLDQPQHF
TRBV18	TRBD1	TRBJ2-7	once	TGTGCCAGCTCACCGTTGGCAGGGGGCGTCTACGAGCAGTACTTC	CASSPLAGGVYEQYF
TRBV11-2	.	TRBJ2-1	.	TGTGCCAGCAGCTTAGCGAGTTGGGGAGTCGAGCAGTTCTTC	CASSLASWGVEQFF
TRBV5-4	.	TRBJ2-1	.	TGTGCCAGCAGCCCGGCCCCCCCTGAGCAGTTCTTC	CASSPAPPEQFF
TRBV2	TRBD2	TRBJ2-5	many	TGTGCCAGCAGTGGAGGACTAGCGGGGGAAGAGACCCAGTACTTC	CASSGGLAGEETQYF
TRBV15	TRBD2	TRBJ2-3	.	TGTGCCACCAGCGGGAGGGCCCTCTTTGGCACAGATACGCAGTATTTT	CATSGRALFGTDTQYF
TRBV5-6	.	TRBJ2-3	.	TGTGCCAGCAGCCGCCCAGGAATGGATACGCAGTATTTT	CASSRPGMDTQYF
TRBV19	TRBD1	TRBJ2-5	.	TGTGCCAGTAGTATATGGGGACAGGGCGGGGAGACCCAGTACTTC	CASSIWGQGGETQYF
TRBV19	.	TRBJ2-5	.	TGTGCCAGTAGTCTCCGGGGACGACAAGAGACCCAGTACTTC	CASSLRGRQETQYF
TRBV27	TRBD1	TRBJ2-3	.	TGTGCCAGCAGTGTCCTGACAGGGACAGATACGCAGTATTTT	CASSVLTGTDTQYF
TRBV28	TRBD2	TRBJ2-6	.	TGTGCCAGCAGTTTTTCCCCCGGGACTAGGTTCCTGGGGGGGGCCAACGTCCTGACTTTC	CASSFSPGTRFLGGANVLTF